This T cell receptor (beta chain) originates from a study of CD8 T cells in Susac syndrome. In contrast to the negatively isolated CD8+ and CD4+ T cells, TEMRA cells were FACS-enriched. There are 15 residues in the CDR3. The germline V and J ends were trimmed by 2 bases and 1 base, with 10 bases remaining between them. Germline V gene data show CDR1 as SNHLY and CDR2 as FYNNEI. cDNA came from about 0.46 to 1 ug RNA primed by random hexamers. Via MiXCR, TCRdb re-called the immunoSEQ multiplex PCR reads, giving one row per CDR3 protein. The sample records fewer than 85,000 distinct CDR3 sequences, approximately 93% being singletons. In the case of this clonotype: What it binds is unknown.

Study conclusions and caveats: There were some 16 Susac-specific public clones in total CD8+ repertoires and roughly 5 in CD8+ TEMRA repertoires. The relatively small number of individuals in the TCR sequencing and HLA analysis was acknowledged by the study. The study found that Susac CD8+ clonal expansion peaked in TEMRA cells and active patients.

The chain carries TRBV2 and TRBJ2-3; D is possibly TRBD2 (6 bases). Sequenced sample: CD8+ T cells from PBMCs. This TCR was recovered from a human donor with Susac syndrome. CDR3 DNA sequence: TGTGCCAGCAGTGAAAGCGCTAGCGGCACAGATACGCAGTATTTT. Protein: CASSESASGTDTQYF.